These T cell receptor beta chains were read from a single sample in a study of blood T cell repertoires in COVID-19. Produced via immunoSEQ multiplex PCR; TCRdb's table is partial and in-frame only. Of roughly 180,000 clones listed, around 87% were seen once; the top ten hold approximately 2%. Material for sequencing was PBMCs or T cells enriched from blood (not recorded which). These receptors originate from a woman younger than 45 who had recovered from COVID-19. Each CDR3 is given with its conserved first and last residue. Each record gives: J gene, V gene, D gene, clone size, CDR3 DNA, CDR3 protein. D genes are given only for firm matches. Only part of the rows carry a size: once, few, many, or a class if the clone is expanded.

j_gene: TRBJ2-7
v_gene: TRBV14
d_gene: TRBD1
abundance: NA
CDR3nt: TGTGCCAGCAACGACAGGGGTTACGAGCAGTACTTC
CDR3aa: CASNDRGYEQYF

j_gene: TRBJ2-3
v_gene: TRBV11-2
d_gene: NA
abundance: NA
CDR3nt: TGTGCCAGCAGCTCCAACACAGATACGCAGTATTTT
CDR3aa: CASSSNTDTQYF

j_gene: TRBJ1-1
v_gene: TRBV2
d_gene: NA
abundance: NA
CDR3nt: TGTGCCACCTCGAGGGTAGTAGGAGGGACTGAAGCTTTCTTT
CDR3aa: CATSRVVGGTEAFF

j_gene: TRBJ2-7
v_gene: TRBV7-2
d_gene: NA
abundance: NA
CDR3nt: TGTGCCAGCAGCCCGCCGGGACATACCTACGAGCAGTACTTC
CDR3aa: CASSPPGHTYEQYF

j_gene: TRBJ1-3
v_gene: TRBV10-3
d_gene: NA
abundance: once
CDR3nt: TGTGCCATCAGTGACCCCGTTCGCTCTGGAAACACCATATATTTT
CDR3aa: CAISDPVRSGNTIYF

j_gene: TRBJ1-3
v_gene: TRBV2
d_gene: NA
abundance: NA
CDR3nt: TGTGCCAGCACCAGACAGAGCTCTGGAAACACCATATATTTT
CDR3aa: CASTRQSSGNTIYF

j_gene: TRBJ2-1
v_gene: TRBV19
d_gene: NA
abundance: NA
CDR3nt: TGTGCCAGTAGTATACTAATCTACAATGAGCAGTTCTTC
CDR3aa: CASSILIYNEQFF

j_gene: TRBJ2-2
v_gene: TRBV10-3
d_gene: TRBD2
abundance: NA
CDR3nt: TGTGCCATCAGCAACCCCCTAGCGGGGGGAATCACCGGGGAGCTGTTTTTT
CDR3aa: CAISNPLAGGITGELFF

j_gene: TRBJ1-1
v_gene: TRBV7-2
d_gene: TRBD1
abundance: NA
CDR3nt: TGTGCCAGCAGCTTAGCGACAGGGGGCTTATCTGAAGCTTTCTTT
CDR3aa: CASSLATGGLSEAFF

j_gene: TRBJ2-3
v_gene: TRBV5-1
d_gene: NA
abundance: NA
CDR3nt: TGCGCCAGCAGCTTGTACAGCCCCAGCACAGATACGCAGTATTTT
CDR3aa: CASSLYSPSTDTQYF

j_gene: TRBJ1-5
v_gene: TRBV11-3
d_gene: NA
abundance: NA
CDR3nt: TGTGCCAGCAGCCTGGACACCAATCAGCCCCAGCATTTT
CDR3aa: CASSLDTNQPQHF

j_gene: TRBJ1-2
v_gene: TRBV7-9
d_gene: TRBD1
abundance: NA
CDR3nt: TGTGCCAGCAGCTTAGTGGGGGACAGTGGCTACACCTTC
CDR3aa: CASSLVGDSGYTF

j_gene: TRBJ1-5
v_gene: TRBV7-2
d_gene: TRBD1
abundance: NA
CDR3nt: TGTGCCAGCAGCCCGACAGGGGGCGGCAATCAGCCCCAGCATTTT
CDR3aa: CASSPTGGGNQPQHF

j_gene: TRBJ2-7
v_gene: TRBV19
d_gene: NA
abundance: NA
CDR3nt: TGTGCCAGTAGTATAGGACGGCGGGGCGACTACGAGCAGTACTTC
CDR3aa: CASSIGRRGDYEQYF

j_gene: TRBJ2-7
v_gene: TRBV3-1/TRBV3-2
d_gene: NA
abundance: NA
CDR3nt: TGTGCCAGCAGCCGAGACCCAGCCTACGAGCAGTACTTC
CDR3aa: CASSRDPAYEQYF